This passage covers 14 T cell receptor beta chains from one sample sequenced in a study of cytomegalovirus exposure and HLA in healthy donors (dated by TCRdb to between 2016 and 2019). Library preparation employed the immunoSEQ multiplex PCR assay. For the multiplex PCR, a mixture combining 60 forward primers for TCR Vbeta segments and 13 reverse primers for TCR Jbeta segments was used. Here the immuneACCESS table is served through TCRdb, limited to in-frame sequences with V and J called. Missing clones are a known gap in these copies; in checked studies unresolved V genes cover under half, and the rest lacks a known reason. The sample profile shows some 240,000 clones; about 90% of them were found once. The ten top clones hold 1.7% of the sample. The specimen was PBMCs. The receptors stem from a girl aged 2 to 9 in good health and CMV-seronegative.

The chain carries TRBV11-2 and TRBJ2-7; 8 bases line up with TRBD1. Germline V CDR1 and CDR2: SGHAT, FQNNGV. Trimming at V came to 1 base and at J to 4 bases, leaving 3 bases not matched to a gene. The CDR3 runs 14 residues. The CDR3 DNA follows: TGTGCCAGCAGCTTAGGACAGGGGCGGTACGAGCAGTACTTC. Its translation: CASSLGQGRYEQYF.

Remarks on this clone: Other DNA sequences in the same sample also yield this CDR3. The chain links TRBV7-2 to TRBJ1-5; D gene uncertain. CDR1 SGHTA and CDR2 FQGNSA come from the germline V gene. Trimming shortened V by 1 base and J by 5 bases, and 6 bases separated the two germline ends. CDR3 size: 13 residues. The CDR3 DNA follows: TGTGCCAGCAGCTTAGTCGGGGATCAGCCCCAGCATTTT. Protein: CASSLVGDQPQHF.

The rearrangement uses TRBV10-3 and TRBJ2-2, with TRBD2 matching 7 bases. The CDR3 loop spans 16 amino acids. Germline lookup yields CDR1 ENHRY and CDR2 SYGVKD. J gave up 5 bases and V 6 bases, and 12 bases lay outside the gene matches. The CDR3 spells CAISSPGGRETGELFF. The CDR3 DNA follows: TGTGCCATCAGCTCCCCCGGTGGGAGGGAGACCGGGGAGCTGTTTTTT.

The chain combines TRBV12-5 with TRBJ1-2; D is ambiguous. The germline V and J ends were trimmed by 1 base and 3 bases, with 15 bases remaining between them. Germline V CDR1 and CDR2: LGHNT, FRNRAP. This CDR3 has 16 residues. For the CDR3, the DNA is TGTGCTAGTGGTTTGGCGATTAGACTGGCCCACTATGGCTACACCTTC. This gives the protein CASGLAIRLAHYGYTF.

The rearrangement links TRBV7-8 to TRBJ2-4, with TRBD2 identical over 10 bases. V was pared by 1 base and J by 7 bases, with 10 bases of the junction left unmatched. Looked up from germline, CDR1 is SGHVS and CDR2 is FQNEAQ. The CDR3 length is 17 residues. The CDR3 protein is CASSLDVAGGPTNIQYF. The CDR3 bases are TGTGCCAGCAGCTTAGATGTAGCGGGGGGCCCTACGAACATTCAGTACTTC.

The chain employs TRBV5-6 and TRBJ2-1; D unresolved. CDR1 SGHDT and CDR2 YYEEEE come from the germline V gene. This CDR3 comprises 12 residues. V was pared by 5 bases and J by 4 bases, with 7 bases between. CDR3 DNA sequence: TGTGCCAGCAGTCCGGGTTACAATGAGCAGTTCTTC. Translated: CASSPGYNEQFF.

This chain uses TRBV14 with TRBJ1-1, with D perhaps TRBD1 (5 bases). Trimming cost V 4 bases and J 10 bases, with 19 bases left between them. The CDR3 consists of 14 residues. The V gene's germline CDR1 is SGHDN and CDR2 FVKESK. In DNA, the CDR3 is TGTGCCAGCAGCCCGAAGACAGTGGCGGTGGGAGCTTTCTTT. It encodes CASSPKTVAVGAFF.

DNA for the CDR3: TGCAGCGTTCGGACAGGGGGATCCTACGAGCAGTACTTC. This codes for CSVRTGGSYEQYF. V usage is TRBV29-1 and J usage is TRBJ2-7; TRBD1 matches 10 bases. J was trimmed by 1 base and V by 5 bases; bases with no gene match: 2. Germline V gene lookup returns CDR1 SQVTM and CDR2 ANQGSEA. The CDR3 sequence is 13 residues long.

The rearrangement links TRBV7-9 to TRBJ2-3; D possibly corresponds to TRBD2 (5 bases). The germline V and J ends were trimmed by 2 bases and 0 bases, with 12 bases remaining between them. Germline V lookup: CDR1 SEHNR, CDR2 FQNEAQ (reference sequence). The CDR3 extends over 16 amino acids. The CDR3 protein is CASSLPALASTDTQYF. In DNA, the CDR3 is TGTGCCAGCAGCTTACCAGCCCTAGCAAGCACAGATACGCAGTATTTT.

The genes are TRBV6-1 and TRBJ1-6, with TRBD1 matching over 7 bases. The V segment lost 6 bases and the J segment 5 bases; nucleotides outside the gene matches: 7. This CDR3 region has 15 residues. CDR1 is MNHNS, CDR2 SASEGT, per germline. Here the CDR3 reads CASSPLQGNNSPLHF. CDR3 nucleotide sequence: TGTGCCAGCAGCCCCCTACAGGGGAATAATTCACCCCTCCACTTT.

V and J are TRBV18 and TRBJ1-4; 9 bases match TRBD1. CDR1 and CDR2 from the germline V gene are KGHSH and LQKENI. The CDR3 spans 16 residues. The V segment lost 2 bases and the J segment 12 bases; nucleotides outside the gene matches: 13. This chain's CDR3 is CASSPTPGQGFVELFF. The CDR3 DNA reads as TGTGCCAGCTCACCAACACCGGGACAGGGTTTTGTTGAACTGTTTTTT.

V usage is TRBV27 and J usage is TRBJ1-2; D perhaps matches TRBD1 (6 bases). This CDR3 is 18 amino acids long. The germline CDR1 and CDR2 sequences are MNHEY and SMNVEV (reference sequence). Trimming shortened V by 5 bases and J by 4 bases, and 26 bases separated the two germline ends. CDR3: CASSPETGRLPITYGYTF. The CDR3 coding sequence is TGTGCCAGCAGTCCGGAGACAGGTCGTCTACCTATTACCTATGGCTACACCTTC.

The J gene is TRBJ1-2, the V gene TRBV7-8; TRBD1 matches 9 bases. V dropped 1 base and J dropped 2; count of bases not matched to a gene: 8. The CDR3 has 17 residues. Germline V gene data show CDR1 as SGHVS and CDR2 as FQNEAQ. CDR3 sequence: CASSLDIWDRDNYGYTF. Written as DNA, the CDR3 is TGTGCCAGCAGCTTAGATATTTGGGACAGGGACAACTATGGCTACACCTTC.

Comments on this clone: An end of the junction does not agree with germline; a read error may underlie this. The chain employs TRBV7-7 and TRBJ1-2, with TRBD1 matching over 9 bases. The CDR3 consists of 15 residues. The germline gives CDR1 SSHAT, CDR2 FNYEAQ (reference sequence). CDR3 loop: CASSRASTGGYGYTF. The CDR3 DNA reads TGTGCTAGCAGCCGCGCCTCGACAGGGGGCTATGGCTACACCTTC.